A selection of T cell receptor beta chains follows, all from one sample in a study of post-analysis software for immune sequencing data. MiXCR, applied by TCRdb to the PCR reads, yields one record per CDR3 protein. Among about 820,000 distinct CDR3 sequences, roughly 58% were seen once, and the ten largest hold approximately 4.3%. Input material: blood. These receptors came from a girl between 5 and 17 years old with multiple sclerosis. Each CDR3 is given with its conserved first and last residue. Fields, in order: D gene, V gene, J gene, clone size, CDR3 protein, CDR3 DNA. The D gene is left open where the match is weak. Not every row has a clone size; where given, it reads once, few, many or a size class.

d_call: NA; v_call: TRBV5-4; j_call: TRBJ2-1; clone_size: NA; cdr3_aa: CASSLAFGAGLSYNEQFF; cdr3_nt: TGTGCCAGCAGCTTGGCCTTCGGGGCCGGATTATCCTACAATGAGCAGTTCTTC
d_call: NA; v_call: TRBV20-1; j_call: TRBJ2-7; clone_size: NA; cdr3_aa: CSARSQGFSYEQYF; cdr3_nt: TGCAGTGCTAGAAGCCAGGGATTCTCCTACGAGCAGTACTTC
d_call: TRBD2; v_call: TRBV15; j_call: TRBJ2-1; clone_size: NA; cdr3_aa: CATSSSGGDWDEQFF; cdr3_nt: TGTGCCACCAGCTCTAGCGGGGGAGACTGGGATGAGCAGTTCTTC
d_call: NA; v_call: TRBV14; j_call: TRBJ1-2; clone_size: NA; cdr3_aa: CASSQSGGAGYGYTF; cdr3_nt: TGTGCCAGCAGCCAAAGCGGGGGGGCCGGCTATGGCTACACCTTC
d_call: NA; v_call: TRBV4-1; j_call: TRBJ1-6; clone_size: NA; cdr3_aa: CATSPTDQGDSPLHF; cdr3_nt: TGCGCCACATCACCCACGGATCAGGGTGATTCACCCCTCCACTTT
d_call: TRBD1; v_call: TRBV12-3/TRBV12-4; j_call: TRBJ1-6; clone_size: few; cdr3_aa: CASSLRQDRGNSPLHF; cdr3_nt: TGTGCCAGCAGTTTACGCCAGGACAGGGGTAATTCACCCCTCCACTTT
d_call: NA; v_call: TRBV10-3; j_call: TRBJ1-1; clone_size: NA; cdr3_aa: CAISDALGRLMPTEAFF; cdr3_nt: TGTGCCATCAGTGACGCGTTGGGACGCCTAATGCCCACTGAAGCTTTCTTT
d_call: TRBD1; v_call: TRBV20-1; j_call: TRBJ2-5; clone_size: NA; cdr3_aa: CSATDREETQYF; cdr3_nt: TGCAGTGCAACAGACAGGGAAGAGACCCAGTACTTC
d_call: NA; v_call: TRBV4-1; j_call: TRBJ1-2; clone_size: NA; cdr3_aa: CASSQGPDGGLYGYTF; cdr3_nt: TGCGCCAGCAGCCAAGGTCCGGACGGGGGACTATATGGCTACACCTTC
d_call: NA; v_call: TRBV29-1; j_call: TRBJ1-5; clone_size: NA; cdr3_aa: CSVRLTDSNQPQHF; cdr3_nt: TGCAGCGTTCGCCTGACAGATAGCAATCAGCCCCAGCATTTT
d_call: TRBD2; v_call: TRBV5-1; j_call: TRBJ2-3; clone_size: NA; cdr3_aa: CASSYGLAGVSDTQYF; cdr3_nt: TGCGCCAGCAGCTATGGACTAGCGGGAGTCTCAGATACGCAGTATTTT
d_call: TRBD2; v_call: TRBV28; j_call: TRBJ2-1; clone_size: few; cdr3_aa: CASSSAGVQRKQFF; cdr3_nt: TGTGCCAGCAGTTCCGCGGGAGTTCAACGTAAGCAGTTCTTC
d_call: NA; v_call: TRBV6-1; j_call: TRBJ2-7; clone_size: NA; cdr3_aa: CASTPTGNYEQYF; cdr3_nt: TGTGCCAGCACCCCGACAGGTAACTACGAGCAGTACTTC
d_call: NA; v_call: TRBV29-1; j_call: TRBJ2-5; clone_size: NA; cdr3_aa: CSVRGPGSETQYF; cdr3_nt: TGCAGCGTTAGGGGACCCGGGTCTGAGACCCAGTACTTC
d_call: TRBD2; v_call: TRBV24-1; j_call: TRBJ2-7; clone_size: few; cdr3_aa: CATSALAGHSYEQYF; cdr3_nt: TGTGCCACCAGTGCCCTAGCGGGCCACTCCTACGAGCAGTACTTC
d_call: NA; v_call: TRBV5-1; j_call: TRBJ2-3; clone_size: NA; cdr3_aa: CASSPHRGSGTDTQYF; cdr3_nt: TGCGCCAGCAGCCCCCATCGTGGGAGTGGTACAGATACGCAGTATTTT
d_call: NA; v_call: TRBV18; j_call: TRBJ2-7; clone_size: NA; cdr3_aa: CASSPREFEQYF; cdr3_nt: TGTGCCAGCTCACCCCGGGAGTTCGAGCAGTACTTC
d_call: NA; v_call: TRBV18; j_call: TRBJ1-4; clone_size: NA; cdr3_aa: CASSTQMLGNEKLFF; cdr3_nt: TGTGCCAGCTCAACTCAGATGCTTGGGAATGAAAAACTGTTTTTT
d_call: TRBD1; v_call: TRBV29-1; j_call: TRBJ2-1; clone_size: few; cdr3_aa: CSVDPRGQIEQFF; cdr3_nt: TGCAGCGTTGATCCCAGGGGGCAGATTGAGCAGTTCTTC
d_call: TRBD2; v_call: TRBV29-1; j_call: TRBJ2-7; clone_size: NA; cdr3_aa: CSVETSGFPGAYEQYF; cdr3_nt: TGCAGCGTTGAAACTAGCGGGTTCCCCGGGGCCTACGAGCAGTACTTC
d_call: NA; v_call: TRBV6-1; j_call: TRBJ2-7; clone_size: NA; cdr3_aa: CASSDRGSLNYEQYF; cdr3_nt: TGTGCCAGCAGTGATCGGGGCTCGTTGAACTACGAGCAGTACTTC
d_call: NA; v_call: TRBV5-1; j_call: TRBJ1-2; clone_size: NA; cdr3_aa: CASSSEITRGYGYTF; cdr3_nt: TGCGCCAGCAGCTCGGAGATCACAAGGGGCTATGGCTACACCTTC